The present entry profiles one T cell receptor (beta chain) with its context. The specificity of this receptor is unknown. Per-nucleotide qualities are absent, and no much larger clonotype sits a single base away. The label giving this sample's time point can be read as: baseline before first vaccination. The vaccinee samples were drawn from two UK trials, COV001 and COV002, one of which was a single-blind randomized controlled phase 2/3 trial testing AZD1222 (ChAdOx1 nCoV-19) in healthy adults. Trial participant PBMC samples were collected at day 0 and day 28 after the second dose for TCRbeta chain sequencing. The CDR3 regions of human TCRbeta chains were analyzed by immunosequencing. As for the original processing: TCRs in the repertoires were compared against a reference library of SARS-CoV-2-specific TCRs that had been generated with the MIRA antigen-specificity platform. Breadth was defined as the fraction of unique TCRs that were SARS-CoV-2-associated. Depth was defined as the fraction of total T cells that were SARS-CoV-2-associated. Using the MIRA data, each spike-specific TCR was mapped to the spike region that the TCR reacts to and placed in a CD4 or CD8 class. Log10-transformed breadth and depth values were compared by one-way ANOVA with Sidak's multiple comparisons tests. In its TCRdb copy, this immuneACCESS table keeps in-frame sequences only and misses some clones. Where compared with another copy, unresolved V genes explain less than half of these, and the others have no known cause. V and J calls and clone size are as listed in that table; D and trimming were resolved from the DNA. Across this sample there are about 150,000 clones, with roughly nine tenths seen only once. The top ten hold more than 3.5% of the sample.

This specimen comes from a study of T cell responses to AZD1222 COVID-19 vaccine (dated by TCRdb to the early 2020s). Describing the broader study: AZD1222 recipients given second doses at about 4 weeks or at about 12 weeks were pooled, since spike-specific TCR depth and breadth were not found to differ between the two schedules. A total of 233 trial participants underwent TCR sequencing, of whom 207 received two doses of AZD1222 and about 25 received two doses of the MenACWY control vaccine. Trial participants were enrolled into age subgroups of 18-55, 56-69 and 70-plus years, which contained about 150, 27 and 61 TCR-sequenced participants, respectively.

The germline V end is reduced by 7 bases and the J end by 9 bases; junction bases left unmatched: 8. Including cysteine and phenylalanine, the CDR3 has 13 amino acids. Here the CDR3 DNA is all that survives: 39 bases in frame from base 1. The germline V gene (reference sequence) sets CDR1 to GTSNPN and CDR2 to SVGIG. The research as a whole found: Participants were mostly white British and included more females than males, and it was suggested by the authors that clonal diversity may have been underestimated. After two AZD1222 doses, spike-specific TCR breadth and depth were significantly higher than at day 0 and than in MenACWY recipients. The whole spike protein was spanned by vaccine-associated CD4 TCRs, and dominant responses were seen in regions 160-218 and 743-854. The 56-69-year group was small, and its depth increase did not reach significance, likely because of low power. Because no day 14 peak-response samples were available, the repertoires could be characterized only after the peak T cell response. Only a handful of AZD1222 recipients were SARS-CoV-2 seropositive at baseline, limiting conclusions about previously exposed vaccinees. Nearly half of unique spike-specific TCRs reportedly recognized epitopes outside regions mutated in the B.1.351 and B.1.1.7 variants.

Sequencing was performed on peripheral blood, taken on day 0 of AZD1222 vaccination. This receptor was identified in an adult in good health. The rearrangement combines TRBV30 with TRBJ2-1; 11 bases in between match TRBD2. The DNA reads as follows: TGTGCCTTAGCGGGAGGGCCGCCGAGTGAGCAGTTCTTC. It specifies CALAGGPPSEQFF.